These 18 T cell receptor beta chains were sequenced from one sample in a study of blood T cell repertoires in COVID-19. Assay used: immunoSEQ multiplex PCR; TCRdb lists only in-frame clones, some missing. Of 65,000 to 85,000 clones detected, about 88% appear once; the ten largest clones hold roughly a fifth. Sequencing was performed on peripheral blood. The receptors derive from a human donor in a cohort sampled during active COVID-19.

This clone has only a few counts. The chain recombines TRBV24-1 with TRBJ2-1; 9 nucleotides align to TRBD1. With V trimmed by 6 bases and J by 8 bases, 10 bases remained unmatched. The CDR3 spans 15 residues. The germline V gene has CDR1 KGHDR and CDR2 SFDVKD. The CDR3 region has the DNA TGTGCCACCAGTTCGGGACAGGGTGGTATCGATGAGCAGTTCTTC. It encodes CATSSGQGGIDEQFF.

The rearrangement joins TRBV12-3 or TRBV12-4 to TRBJ1-1; D gene ambiguous. The CDR3 loop spans 12 amino acids. V dropped 3 bases and J dropped 8 bases, with 10 bases sitting between them. This CDR3 is CASSFGGSEAFF. The CDR3 bases are TGTGCCAGCAGTTTTGGCGGATCCGAAGCTTTCTTT.

This chain uses TRBV7-2 with TRBJ2-7, with TRBD2 identical over 8 bases. V shed 1 base and J 6 bases; nucleotides not matched to a gene: 8. CDR1 is SGHTA, CDR2 FQGNSA, per germline. The CDR3 totals 15 residues. CDR3 in amino acids: CASSLGGSGRSEQYF. CDR3 sequence (DNA): TGTGCCAGCAGCTTAGGAGGCAGCGGGAGATCCGAGCAGTACTTC.

V gene TRBV3-1 (or the pseudogene TRBV3-2) combines with J gene TRBJ2-5; TRBD2 aligns across 8 bases. J was trimmed by 4 bases and V by 8 bases; bases with no gene match: 9. Germline CDR1 LGHDT, CDR2 YNNKEL (reference sequence). The CDR3 is 14 amino acids. The CDR3 bases are TGTGCCAGCTCTACCGTCGGGGGGGGAGAGACCCAGTACTTC. It codes for CASSTVGGGETQYF.

CDR3 DNA sequence: TGTGCCAGCCACAGAGGACAGTCCCAAGAGACCCAGTACTTC. Translating gives CASHRGQSQETQYF. The rearrangement joins TRBV2 to TRBJ2-5, with a weak D call TRBD1 (6 bases). Germline V CDR1 and CDR2: SNHLY, FYNNEI. V lost 8 bases to trimming and J lost 1 base, with 14 bases between them. The CDR3 has 14 residues. Variable domain in full (rest from reference TRBV2 and TRBJ2-5): EPEVTQTPSHQVTQMGQEVILRCVPISNHLYFYWYRQILGQKVEFLVSFYNNEISEKSEIFDDQFSVERPDGSNFTLKIRSTKLEDSAMYFCASHRGQSQETQYFGPGTRLLVL.

The chain links TRBV10-3 to TRBJ1-4; TRBD1 is a possible D gene (6 bases). V lost 10 bases to trimming and J lost 5 bases, with 17 bases between them. The CDR3 is 14 amino acids. Germline CDR1 ENHRY, CDR2 SYGVKD. This chain's CDR3 is CATTPQGQNEKLFF. As DNA, the CDR3 is TGTGCCACCACCCCCCAGGGGCAAAATGAAAAACTGTTTTTT.

The rearrangement uses TRBV6-5 and TRBJ1-6, with a possible D match to TRBD1 (6 bases). CDR1 MNHEY and CDR2 SVGAGI come from the germline V gene. V lost 5 bases and J lost 10, with 15 bases in between. The CDR3 has 14 residues. CDR3 sequence (DNA): TGTGCCAGCAGTAGAACACAGGGCGTGTCACCCCTCCACTTT. This sequence encodes CASSRTQGVSPLHF.

The chain is built from TRBV3-1 (or the pseudogene TRBV3-2) and TRBJ1-4; D is possibly TRBD1 (5 bases). CDR3 length: 12 residues. CDR1 is LGHDT and CDR2 is YNNKEL in the germline V gene (reference sequence). Trimming removed 11 bases from V and 4 bases from J, with 11 bases in between. The chain's CDR3 is CAREGFNEKLFF. In DNA form, the CDR3 reads TGTGCCCGGGAGGGGTTTAATGAAAAACTGTTTTTT.

The rearrangement uses TRBV5-4 and TRBJ2-3; 10 bases fit TRBD2. Trimming at V came to 5 bases and at J to 2 bases, leaving 8 bases not matched to a gene. CDR3 length: 16 residues. The V gene's germline CDR1 is SGHNT and CDR2 YYREEE (reference sequence). CDR3 sequence reads: CASSHKLAGNTDTQYF. CDR3 in DNA: TGTGCCAGCAGTCACAAACTAGCGGGGAACACAGATACGCAGTATTTT. The whole variable domain, filled in from reference TRBV5-4 and TRBJ2-3, reads ETGVTQSPTHLIKTRGQQVTLRCSSQSGHNTVSWYQQALGQGPQFIFQYYREEENGRGNFPPRFSGLQFPNYSSELNVNALELDDSALYLCASSHKLAGNTDTQYFGPGTRLTVL.

V and J are TRBV24-1 and TRBJ1-5; D may be TRBD1 (5 bases). The germline V gene encodes CDR1 KGHDR and CDR2 SFDVKD. There are 13 residues in the CDR3. Trimming cost V 4 bases and J 5 bases, with 8 bases left between them. CDR3 nucleotides: TGTGCCACCAGTGAGAAAGGGGATCAGCCCCAGCATTTT. This encodes CATSEKGDQPQHF.

The chain carries TRBV5-5 and TRBJ2-1, with D possibly matching TRBD2 (6 bases). The CDR3 extends over 17 amino acids. V lost 3 bases and J lost 1, with 17 bases in between. Germline CDR1 SGHKS, CDR2 YYEKEE (reference sequence). For the CDR3, the DNA is TGTGCCAGCAGCTCACGACTAGGCCGAGGGTCCTACAATGAGCAGTTCTTC. This gives the protein CASSSRLGRGSYNEQFF.

The chain joins TRBV9 to TRBJ1-4; 9 bases align to TRBD1. Germline CDR1 reads SGDLS; CDR2 reads YYNGEE. The junction had 8 bases not matched to a gene; V was cut back by 4 bases and J by 7 bases. The CDR3 has 15 residues. The CDR3 nucleotides read TGTGCCAGCAGCTCCCGGACAGGGGATCGTGAAAAACTGTTTTTT. It encodes CASSSRTGDREKLFF.

This clone was detected only a few times. The CDR3 DNA is TGTGCCAGCAGTTATTCTAGCGGGAGGGCCTACAATGAGCAGTTCTTC. It codes for CASSYSSGRAYNEQFF. The gene calls are TRBV6-5 and TRBJ2-1; the match to TRBD2 covers 12 bases. The CDR3 sequence is 16 residues long. CDR1 and CDR2 from the germline V gene are MNHEY and SVGAGI. Losses at the gene ends were 3 bases for V and 2 bases for J; bases not matched to a gene: 2.

This clone was counted a single time. V usage is TRBV6-2 or TRBV6-3 and J usage is TRBJ2-7; 8 bases match TRBD2. The CDR3 loop spans 18 amino acids. V was clipped by 4 bases and J by 3 bases; unmatched bases: 17. Germline V lookup: CDR1 MNHEY, CDR2 SVGEGT. Here the CDR3 reads CASSSRNIGGARGYEQYF. The DNA for the CDR3 is TGTGCCAGCAGTTCTCGGAATATCGGGGGGGCCCGTGGCTACGAGCAGTACTTC.

About this clone itself: Different DNA sequences within this sample yield the same CDR3. This chain connects TRBV19 to TRBJ2-5, with 9 nucleotides matching TRBD2. With V trimmed by 8 bases and J by 5 bases, 12 bases remained unmatched. This CDR3 spans 15 amino acids. The germline V gene encodes CDR1 LNHDA and CDR2 SQIVND (reference sequence). The CDR3 DNA reads TGTGCCAGTTCCTCCTTAGCGGGAGTCGGTGAGACCCAGTACTTC. It is translated as CASSSLAGVGETQYF.

J is TRBJ2-3 and V is TRBV19, with D possibly matching TRBD2 (7 bases). Germline CDR1 is LNHDA and CDR2 is SQIVND (reference sequence). This CDR3 spans 17 amino acids. V lost 5 bases, J lost 1 base, and 19 bases lay in between. CDR3 sequence (DNA): TGTGCCAGTAGTCGCGGGGGCCCAAGTACTGGCACAGATACGCAGTATTTT. This translates into CASSRGGPSTGTDTQYF. The full variable domain, rest sourced from reference TRBV19 and TRBJ2-3, is DGGITQSPKYLFRKEGQNVTLSCEQNLNHDAMYWYRQDPGQGLRLIYYSQIVNDFQKGDIAEGYSVSREKKESFPLTVTSAQKNPTAFYLCASSRGGPSTGTDTQYFGPGTRLTVL.

The V and J genes are TRBV7-8 and TRBJ2-3, with D tentatively TRBD2 (6 bases). Germline V gene sequence: CDR1 SGHVS, CDR2 FQNEAQ. The ends were cut back, 3 bases at V and 5 bases at J, with 12 bases in the middle. CDR3 length equals 14 residues. The CDR3 DNA is TGTGCCAGCAGCTTTCGGACTACCCAAGATACGCAGTATTTT. Amino acid sequence: CASSFRTTQDTQYF. Full variable domain (missing parts from reference TRBV7-8 and TRBJ2-3): GAGVSQSPRYKVAKRGQDVALRCDPISGHVSLFWYQQALGQGPEFLTYFQNEAQLDKSGLPSDRFFAERPEGSVSTLKIQRTQQEDSAVYLCASSFRTTQDTQYFGPGTRLTVL.

The gene calls are TRBV6-5 and TRBJ1-6, with D maybe TRBD1 (5 bases). CDR1 and CDR2 from the germline V gene are MNHEY and SVGAGI. Between the trimmed V and J ends, which lost 10 bases and 9 bases, there was a span of 13 bases. The CDR3 totals 12 residues. This CDR3 is CATRAGGSPLHF. In DNA, the CDR3 is TGTGCCACCCGGGCCGGGGGTTCACCCCTCCACTTT.